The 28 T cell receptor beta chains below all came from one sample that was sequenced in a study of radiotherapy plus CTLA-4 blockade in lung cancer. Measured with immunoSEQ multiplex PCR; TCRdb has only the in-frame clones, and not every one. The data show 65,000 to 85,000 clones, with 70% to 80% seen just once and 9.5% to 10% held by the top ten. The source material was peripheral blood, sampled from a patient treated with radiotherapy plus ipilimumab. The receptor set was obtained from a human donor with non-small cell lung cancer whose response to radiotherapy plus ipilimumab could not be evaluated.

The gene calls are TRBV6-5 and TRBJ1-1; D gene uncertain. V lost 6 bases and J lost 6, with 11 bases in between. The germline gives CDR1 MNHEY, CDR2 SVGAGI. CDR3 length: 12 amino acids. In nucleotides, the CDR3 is TGTGCCAGCAGGGAAGCAGGCGCTGAAGCTTTCTTT. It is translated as CASREAGAEAFF.

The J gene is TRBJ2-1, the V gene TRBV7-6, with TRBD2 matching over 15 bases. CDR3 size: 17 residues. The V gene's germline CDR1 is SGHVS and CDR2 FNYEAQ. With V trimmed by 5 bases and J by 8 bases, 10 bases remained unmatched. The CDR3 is CASSPRTSGGAVHEQFF. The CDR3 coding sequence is TGTGCCAGCAGCCCCAGGACTAGCGGGGGGGCCGTCCATGAGCAGTTCTTC.

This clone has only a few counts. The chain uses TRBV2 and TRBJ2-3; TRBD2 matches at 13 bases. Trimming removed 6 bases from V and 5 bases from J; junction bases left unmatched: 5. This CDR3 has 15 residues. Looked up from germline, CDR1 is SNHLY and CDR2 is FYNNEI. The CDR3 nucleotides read TGTGCCAGCAGAAAGCGGACTAGCGGGGGAGATACGCAGTATTTT. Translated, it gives CASRKRTSGGDTQYF.

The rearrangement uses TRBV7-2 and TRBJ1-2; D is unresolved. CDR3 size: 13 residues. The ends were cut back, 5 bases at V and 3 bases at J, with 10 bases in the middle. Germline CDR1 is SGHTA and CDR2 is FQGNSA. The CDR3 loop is CASSLNRDYGYTF. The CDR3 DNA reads TGTGCCAGCAGCCTAAATCGGGACTATGGCTACACCTTC. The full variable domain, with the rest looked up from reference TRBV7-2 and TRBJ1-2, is GAGVSQSPSNKVTEKGKDVELRCDPISGHTALYWYRQSLGQGLEFLIYFQGNSAPDKSGLPSDRFSAERTGGSVSTLTIQRTQQEDSAVYLCASSLNRDYGYTFGSGTRLTVV.

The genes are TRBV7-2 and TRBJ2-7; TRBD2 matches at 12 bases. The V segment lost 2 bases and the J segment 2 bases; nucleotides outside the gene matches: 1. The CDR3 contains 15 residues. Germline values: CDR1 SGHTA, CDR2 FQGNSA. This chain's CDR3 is CASSLLAGGPYEQYF. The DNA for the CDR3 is TGTGCCAGCAGCTTACTAGCGGGAGGGCCCTACGAGCAGTACTTC.

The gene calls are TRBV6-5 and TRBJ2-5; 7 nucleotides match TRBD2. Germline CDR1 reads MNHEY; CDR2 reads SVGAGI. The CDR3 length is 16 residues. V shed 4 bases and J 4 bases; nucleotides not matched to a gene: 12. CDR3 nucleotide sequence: TGTGCCAGCAGTTCCCGAGGCGGGGGAGGTGGAGAGACCCAGTACTTC. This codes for CASSSRGGGGGETQYF.

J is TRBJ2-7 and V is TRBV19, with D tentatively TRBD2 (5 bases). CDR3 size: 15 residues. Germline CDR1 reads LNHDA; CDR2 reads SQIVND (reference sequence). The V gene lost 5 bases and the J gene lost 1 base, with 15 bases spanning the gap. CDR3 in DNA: TGTGCCAGTAGTTACGTTGGGAGTGAGTCCTACGAGCAGTACTTC. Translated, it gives CASSYVGSESYEQYF.

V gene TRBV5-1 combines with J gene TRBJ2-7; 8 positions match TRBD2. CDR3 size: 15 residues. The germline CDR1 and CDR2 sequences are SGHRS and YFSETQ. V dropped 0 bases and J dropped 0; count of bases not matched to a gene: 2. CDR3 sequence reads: CASSLEGTSSYEQYF. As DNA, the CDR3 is TGCGCCAGCAGCTTGGAAGGGACTAGCTCCTACGAGCAGTACTTC.

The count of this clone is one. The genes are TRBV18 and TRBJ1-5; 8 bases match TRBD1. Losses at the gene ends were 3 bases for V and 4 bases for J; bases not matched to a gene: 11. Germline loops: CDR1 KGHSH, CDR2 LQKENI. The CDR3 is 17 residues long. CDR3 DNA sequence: TGTGCCAGCTCACCGGCTACCGTCAGACAGGGGAATCAGCCCCAGCATTTT. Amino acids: CASSPATVRQGNQPQHF.

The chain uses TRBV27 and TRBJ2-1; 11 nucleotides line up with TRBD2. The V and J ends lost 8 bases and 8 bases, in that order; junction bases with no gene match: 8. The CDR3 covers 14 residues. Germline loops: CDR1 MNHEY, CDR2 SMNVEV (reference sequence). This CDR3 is CASGKTSGIDEQFF. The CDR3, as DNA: TGTGCCAGCGGAAAGACTAGCGGGATTGATGAGCAGTTCTTC.

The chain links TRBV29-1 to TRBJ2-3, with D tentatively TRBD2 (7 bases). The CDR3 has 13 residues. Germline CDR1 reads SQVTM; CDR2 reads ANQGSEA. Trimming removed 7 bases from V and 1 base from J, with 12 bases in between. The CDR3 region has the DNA TGCAGCGCTGGGGGGGGCGGCACAGATACGCAGTATTTT. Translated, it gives CSAGGGGTDTQYF.

The CDR3 sequence: CASSSDPQGGDTQYF. In DNA, the CDR3 is TGTGCCAGCAGCTCAGACCCGCAGGGCGGAGATACGCAGTATTTT. The chain is built from TRBV7-2 and TRBJ2-3; TRBD1 might be the D (5 bases). The CDR3 extends over 15 amino acids. Germline assignment: CDR1 SGHTA and CDR2 FQGNSA. V was shortened by 4 bases and J by 5 bases, with 16 bases between the two germline ends.

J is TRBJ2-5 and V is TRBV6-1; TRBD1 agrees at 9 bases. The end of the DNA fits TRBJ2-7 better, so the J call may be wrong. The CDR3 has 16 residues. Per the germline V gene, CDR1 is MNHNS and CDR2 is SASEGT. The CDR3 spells CASSEVGTGLPYEQYF. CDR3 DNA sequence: TGTGCCAGCAGTGAAGTGGGGACAGGGTTGCCCTACGAGCAGTACTTC.

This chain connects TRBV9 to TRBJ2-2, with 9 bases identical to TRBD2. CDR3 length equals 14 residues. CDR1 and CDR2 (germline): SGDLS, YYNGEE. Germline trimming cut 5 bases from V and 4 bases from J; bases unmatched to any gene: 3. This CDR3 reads CASRIAGATGELFF. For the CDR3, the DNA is TGTGCCAGCAGGATAGCGGGAGCCACCGGGGAGCTGTTTTTT.

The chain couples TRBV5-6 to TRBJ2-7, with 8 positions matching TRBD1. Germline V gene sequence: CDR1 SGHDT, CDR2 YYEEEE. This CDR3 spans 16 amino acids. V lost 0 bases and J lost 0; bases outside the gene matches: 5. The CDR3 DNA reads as TGTGCCAGCAGCTTGGCGCGGACAGGGACCTCCTACGAGCAGTACTTC. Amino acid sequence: CASSLARTGTSYEQYF.

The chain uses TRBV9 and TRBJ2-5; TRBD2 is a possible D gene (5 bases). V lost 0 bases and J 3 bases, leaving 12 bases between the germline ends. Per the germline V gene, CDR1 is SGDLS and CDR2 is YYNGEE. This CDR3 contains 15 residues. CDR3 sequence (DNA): TGTGCCAGCAGCGTAGATCGGGGTCCAGAAGAGACCCAGTACTTC. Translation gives CASSVDRGPEETQYF.

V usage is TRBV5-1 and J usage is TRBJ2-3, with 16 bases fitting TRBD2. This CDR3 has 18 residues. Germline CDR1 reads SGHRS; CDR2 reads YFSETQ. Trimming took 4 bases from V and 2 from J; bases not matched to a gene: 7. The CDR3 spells CASSEPGLAGGPTDTQYF. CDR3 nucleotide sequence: TGCGCCAGCAGCGAACCGGGACTAGCGGGAGGGCCCACAGATACGCAGTATTTT.

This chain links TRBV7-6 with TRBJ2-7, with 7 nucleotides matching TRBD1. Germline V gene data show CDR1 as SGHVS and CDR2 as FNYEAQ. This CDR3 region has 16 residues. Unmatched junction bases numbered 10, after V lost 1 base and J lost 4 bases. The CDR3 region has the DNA TGTGCCAGCAGCTTAGGCCCGACAGGGAATGGTTACGAGCAGTACTTC. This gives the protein CASSLGPTGNGYEQYF.

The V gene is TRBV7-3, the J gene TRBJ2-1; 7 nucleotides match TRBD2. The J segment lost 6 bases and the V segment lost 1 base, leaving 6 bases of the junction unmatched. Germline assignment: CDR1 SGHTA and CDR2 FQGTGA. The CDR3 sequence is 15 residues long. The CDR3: CASSLMVGGSNEQFF. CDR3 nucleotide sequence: TGTGCCAGCAGCTTAATGGTCGGGGGGAGCAATGAGCAGTTCTTC.

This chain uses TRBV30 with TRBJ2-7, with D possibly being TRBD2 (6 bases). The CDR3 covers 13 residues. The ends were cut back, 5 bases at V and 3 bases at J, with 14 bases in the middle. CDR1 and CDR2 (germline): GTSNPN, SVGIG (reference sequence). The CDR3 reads CAWVGTGGYEQYF. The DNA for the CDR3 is TGTGCCTGGGTCGGGACCGGGGGCTACGAGCAGTACTTC. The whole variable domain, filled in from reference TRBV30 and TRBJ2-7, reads SQTIHQWPATLVQPVGSPLSLECTVEGTSNPNLYWYRQAAGRGLQLLFYSVGIGQISSEVPQNLSASRPQDRQFILSSKKLLLSDSGFYLCAWVGTGGYEQYFGPGTRLTVT.

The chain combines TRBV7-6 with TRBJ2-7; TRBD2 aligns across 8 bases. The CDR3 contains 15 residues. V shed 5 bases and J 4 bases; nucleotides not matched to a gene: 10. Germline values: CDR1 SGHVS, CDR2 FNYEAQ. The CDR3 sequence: CASSPGGDGGYEQYF. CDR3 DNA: TGTGCCAGCAGCCCGGGGGGGGACGGGGGATACGAGCAGTACTTC.

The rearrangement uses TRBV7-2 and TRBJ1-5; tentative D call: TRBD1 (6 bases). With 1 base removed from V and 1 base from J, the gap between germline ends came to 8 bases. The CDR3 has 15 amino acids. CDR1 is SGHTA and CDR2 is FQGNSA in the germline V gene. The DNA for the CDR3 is TGTGCCAGCAGCTTAGGGGGGGGCAGCAATCAGCCCCAGCATTTT. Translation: CASSLGGGSNQPQHF.

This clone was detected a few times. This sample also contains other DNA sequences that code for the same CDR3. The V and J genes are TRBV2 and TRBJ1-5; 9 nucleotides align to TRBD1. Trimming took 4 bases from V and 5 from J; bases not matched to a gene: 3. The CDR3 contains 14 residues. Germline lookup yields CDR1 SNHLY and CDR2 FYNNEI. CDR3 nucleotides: TGTGCCAGCAGTGGACAGGGGGGCGATCAGCCCCAGCATTTT. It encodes CASSGQGGDQPQHF.

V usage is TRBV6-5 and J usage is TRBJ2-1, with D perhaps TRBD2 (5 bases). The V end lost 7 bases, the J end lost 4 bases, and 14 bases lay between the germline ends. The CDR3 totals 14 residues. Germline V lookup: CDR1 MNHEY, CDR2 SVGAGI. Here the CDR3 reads CASTASSEYNEQFF. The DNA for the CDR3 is TGTGCCAGCACGGCTAGCTCCGAGTACAATGAGCAGTTCTTC.

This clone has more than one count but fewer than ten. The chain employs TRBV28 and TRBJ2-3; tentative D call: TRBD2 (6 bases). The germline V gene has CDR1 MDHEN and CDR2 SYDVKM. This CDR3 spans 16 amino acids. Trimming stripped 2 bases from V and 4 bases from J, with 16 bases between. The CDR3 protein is CASSLGTAGLADTQYF. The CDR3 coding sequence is TGTGCCAGCAGTTTAGGTACTGCGGGGTTGGCAGATACGCAGTATTTT.

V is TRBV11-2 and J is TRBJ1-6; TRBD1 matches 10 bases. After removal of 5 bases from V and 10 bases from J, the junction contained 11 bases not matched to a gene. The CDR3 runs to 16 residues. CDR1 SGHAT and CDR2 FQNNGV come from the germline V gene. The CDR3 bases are TGTGCCAGCAGCCCCCAGGGGGGGACAGGGGCCTCACCCCTCCACTTT. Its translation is CASSPQGGTGASPLHF.

The CDR3: CASYRGGFSSYNEQFF. In DNA form, the CDR3 reads TGCGCCAGCTACAGGGGGGGTTTTAGCTCCTACAATGAGCAGTTCTTC. The V gene is TRBV5-1, the J gene TRBJ2-1; weak D call: TRBD1 (8 bases). The CDR3 has 16 amino acids. Germline CDR1 SGHRS, CDR2 YFSETQ. V shed 7 bases and J shed 0 bases, with 17 bases lying between them.

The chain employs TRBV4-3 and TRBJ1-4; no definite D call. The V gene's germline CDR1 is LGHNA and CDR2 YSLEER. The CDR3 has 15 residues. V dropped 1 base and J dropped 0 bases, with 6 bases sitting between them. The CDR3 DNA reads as TGCGCCAGCAGCCAAGGACGGGCAACTAATGAAAAACTGTTTTTT. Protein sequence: CASSQGRATNEKLFF.